This T cell receptor beta chain was retrieved from a study of T cell responses to AZD1222 COVID-19 vaccine. Study-wide results and limits: Regions left unmutated in variants are reportedly the target of nearly half of spike-specific TCRs. Donors in the cohort were predominantly white British and more often female, and clonal diversity was possibly underestimated.

The CDR3 runs to 13 residues. V was shortened by 4 bases and J by 3 bases, with 10 bases between the two germline ends. Germline CDR1 is LNHDA and CDR2 is SQIVND (reference sequence). Sequencing used immunoSEQ multiplex PCR; TCRdb keeps in-frame clones, though not all of them. The repertoire holds more than 75,000 clones, with just over 90% as singletons. As for this clone: Its specificity is unknown.

This sequence was found in an adult in good health. The specimen was peripheral blood, collected on day 0 of AZD1222 vaccination. The V gene is TRBV19, the J gene TRBJ2-7; D not certain. CDR3: CASSSPPLYEQYF. In DNA form, the CDR3 reads TGTGCCAGTAGTAGCCCCCCCCTCTACGAGCAGTACTTC.